Each of the 21 T cell receptor beta chains below was sequenced from the same sample in a study of CD8 T cells in Susac syndrome. Random hexamers were used to reverse transcribe an amount of about 0.5 to 1 ug RNA. TCRdb used MiXCR to reprocess the immunoSEQ multiplex PCR reads, holding one entry per CDR3 protein. The sample holds about 210,000 distinct CDR3 sequences, around 95% seen once. The sample consisted of CD4+ T cells from PBMCs. These receptors were obtained from a human donor with multiple sclerosis.

This chain connects TRBV6-5 to TRBJ1-1; 7 bases are shared with TRBD1. The germline gives CDR1 MNHEY, CDR2 SVGAGI. Trimming at V came to 5 bases and at J to 0 bases, leaving 6 bases not matched to a gene. The CDR3 totals 15 residues. DNA of the CDR3: TGTGCCAGCAGTCGACTGGGACAGTTGAACACTGAAGCTTTCTTT. Protein sequence: CASSRLGQLNTEAFF.

V gene TRBV20-1 combines with J gene TRBJ2-1, with 10 bases identical to TRBD2. CDR1 and CDR2 (germline): DFQATT, SNEGSKA (reference sequence). The V gene end was trimmed by 3 bases and the J gene end by 2 bases; junction bases not matched to a gene: 4. The CDR3 totals 15 residues. This CDR3 is CSASPTSGTYNEQFF. The CDR3 DNA follows: TGCAGTGCTAGTCCTACTAGCGGGACCTACAATGAGCAGTTCTTC.

The rearrangement links TRBV30 to TRBJ2-5; D uncertain. Germline CDR1 and CDR2: GTSNPN and SVGIG (reference sequence). The CDR3 contains 14 residues. The germline V and J ends were trimmed by 2 bases and 7 bases, with 17 bases remaining between them. The CDR3 nucleotides read TGTGCCTGGAGTCCCGGGCCGCAAGTTGGGACCCAGTACTTC. Amino acid sequence: CAWSPGPQVGTQYF.

The CDR3 coding sequence is TGCGCCAGCAGCTTTGGACAGGCGAACACCGGGGAGCTGTTTTTT. It translates to CASSFGQANTGELFF. V gene TRBV5-1 combines with J gene TRBJ2-2; 7 bases match TRBD1. The CDR3 runs to 15 residues. In germline, CDR1 is SGHRS, CDR2 YFSETQ. J was trimmed by 0 bases and V by 2 bases; bases with no gene match: 1.

This clonotype was observed once. V is TRBV29-1 and J is TRBJ2-7, with TRBD1 identical over 10 bases. The germline CDR1 and CDR2 sequences are SQVTM and ANQGSEA. The trim removed 7 bases at V and 4 bases at J, leaving 4 bases unmatched. The CDR3 has 12 residues. The CDR3 DNA sequence: TGCAGCGGTGGACAGGGGGTTTACGAGCAGTACTTC. Protein product: CSGGQGVYEQYF.

The chain joins TRBV20-1 to TRBJ2-3; D is unclear. CDR1 and CDR2 from the germline V gene are DFQATT and SNEGSKA (reference sequence). V was clipped by 5 bases and J by 3 bases, with 15 bases between them. CDR3 length equals 14 residues. The CDR3 protein is CSASRVSGTDTQYF. CDR3 coding DNA: TGCAGTGCTTCCCGGGTTTCCGGGACAGATACGCAGTATTTT.

V gene TRBV20-1 combines with J gene TRBJ1-2; D might be TRBD1 (5 bases). The germline CDR1 and CDR2 sequences are DFQATT and SNEGSKA (reference sequence). The CDR3 length is 15 residues. Trimming took 0 bases from V and 2 from J, leaving 13 bases between them. This CDR3 is CSARDFRGYNYGYTF. The CDR3 region has the DNA TGCAGTGCTAGAGATTTTCGGGGCTACAACTATGGCTACACCTTC.

V usage is TRBV3-1 and J usage is TRBJ1-4; D is undetermined. Deletions cut 4 bases from V and 8 bases from J, with 14 bases between. Germline lookup yields CDR1 LGHDT and CDR2 YNNKEL (reference sequence). The CDR3 has 14 amino acids. The CDR3 nucleotides are TGTGCCAGCAGCCTTGGGGTGGGCTGGGAAAAACTGTTTTTT. Translation gives CASSLGVGWEKLFF.

The chain is built from TRBV13 and TRBJ2-3; D is undetermined. The CDR3 runs 16 residues. Germline V CDR1 and CDR2: PRHDT, FYEKMQ (reference sequence). With 1 base removed from V and 1 base from J, the gap between germline ends came to 12 bases. The CDR3 region has the DNA TGTGCCAGCAGCTTAGTTGCTTACTCTGGCACAGATACGCAGTATTTT. Its protein is CASSLVAYSGTDTQYF.

The chain recombines TRBV12-5 with TRBJ2-7, with 9 bases fitting TRBD2. J was trimmed by 2 bases and V by 11 bases; bases with no gene match: 7. The CDR3 has 13 amino acids. Germline V gives CDR1 LGHNT, CDR2 FRNRAP. This CDR3 is CASLASGAYEQYF. In DNA form, the CDR3 reads TGTGCTTCTCTGGCTAGCGGGGCCTACGAGCAGTACTTC.

V and J are TRBV29-1 and TRBJ1-2; D remains unclear. CDR3 size: 9 residues. Trimming removed 3 bases at V and 6 bases at J, with 2 bases between. Germline V lookup: CDR1 SQVTM, CDR2 ANQGSEA. The CDR3 DNA reads as TGCAGCGTTGAGGATGGCTACACCTTC. Translation: CSVEDGYTF.

The chain couples TRBV28 to TRBJ2-7; D is uncertain. CDR3 length: 13 amino acids. Germline V gene data show CDR1 as MDHEN and CDR2 as SYDVKM. Trimming stripped 4 bases from V and 6 bases from J, with 13 bases between. Written as DNA, the CDR3 is TGTGCCAGCAGTTCTCCACAGACTCTCGAGCAGTACTTC. Translation: CASSSPQTLEQYF. Complete variable domain (other parts from reference TRBV28 and TRBJ2-7): DVKVTQSSRYLVKRTGEKVFLECVQDMDHENMFWYRQDPGLGLRLIYFSYDVKMKEKGDIPEGYSVSREKKERFSLILESASTNQTSMYLCASSSPQTLEQYFGPGTRLTVT.

The genes are TRBV3-1 and TRBJ2-7; D is unclear. The CDR3 length is 13 residues. V lost 2 bases, J lost 2 bases, and 7 bases lay in between. Germline V gene lookup returns CDR1 LGHDT and CDR2 YNNKEL (reference sequence). CDR3 DNA sequence: TGTGCCAGCAGCCAAAACGTGCCCTACGAGCAGTACTTC. Residues: CASSQNVPYEQYF.

The chain employs TRBV9 and TRBJ2-5; D possibly corresponds to TRBD1 (6 bases). CDR3 length: 14 amino acids. V was trimmed by 7 bases and J by 1 base, leaving 14 bases between them. The germline gives CDR1 SGDLS, CDR2 YYNGEE. The CDR3 DNA sequence: TGTGCCAGCGGCCAGGGACACCTCCAAGAGACCCAGTACTTC. Translating gives CASGQGHLQETQYF. The whole variable domain, remainder taken from reference TRBV9 and TRBJ2-5, is DSGVTQTPKHLITATGQRVTLRCSPRSGDLSVYWYQQSLDQGLQFLIQYYNGEERAKGNILERFSAQQFPDLHSELNLSSLELGDSALYFCASGQGHLQETQYFGPGTRLLVL.

The V and J genes are TRBV5-1 and TRBJ2-5, with D hard to call. The ends were cut back, 0 bases at V and 1 base at J, with 13 bases in the middle. Germline V gene data show CDR1 as SGHRS and CDR2 as YFSETQ. The CDR3 covers 16 residues. The CDR3 reads CASSLEGVRGQETQYF. The CDR3 DNA reads as TGCGCCAGCAGCTTGGAAGGAGTTAGAGGCCAAGAGACCCAGTACTTC. The full variable domain, its missing parts supplied by reference TRBV5-1 and TRBJ2-5, is KAGVTQTPRYLIKTRGQQVTLSCSPISGHRSVSWYQQTPGQGLQFLFEYFSETQRNKGNFPGRFSGRQFSNSRSEMNVSTLELGDSALYLCASSLEGVRGQETQYFGPGTRLLVL.

The V and J genes are TRBV20-1 and TRBJ2-6, with D maybe TRBD1 (6 bases). Germline CDR1 and CDR2: DFQATT and SNEGSKA (reference sequence). The CDR3 extends over 16 amino acids. The V end was cut by 6 bases, the J end by 2 bases, with 17 bases between. This CDR3 reads CSASPPGAAGANVLTF. The CDR3 DNA reads as TGCAGTGCCAGCCCCCCAGGGGCTGCTGGGGCCAACGTCCTGACTTTC.

This clonotype occurred once. V is TRBV27 and J is TRBJ2-3, with a weak D call TRBD1 (5 bases). The V gene lost 3 bases and the J gene lost 2 bases, with 12 bases spanning the gap. The CDR3 is 15 residues long. CDR1 is MNHEY, CDR2 SMNVEV, per germline (reference sequence). CDR3 DNA: TGTGCCAGCAGTTTCCGACAGAACCCCACAGATACGCAGTATTTT. Protein: CASSFRQNPTDTQYF.

The rearrangement uses TRBV5-1 and TRBJ2-5; TRBD1 matches 8 bases. Unmatched junction bases numbered 11, after V lost 6 bases and J lost 4 bases. CDR1 and CDR2 (germline): SGHRS, YFSETQ. The CDR3 contains 15 residues. CDR3 DNA sequence: TGCGCCAGCAACCCGATGACAGGGGTCCGAGAGACCCAGTACTTC. Translation gives CASNPMTGVRETQYF.

The chain couples TRBV25-1 to TRBJ2-3; 11 positions match TRBD2. CDR3 length: 15 residues. CDR1 and CDR2 (germline): MGHDK, SYGVNS. J gave up 3 bases and V 5 bases, and 4 bases lay outside the gene matches. The CDR3 region is CASSTSSGGTDTQYF. The CDR3 nucleotides are TGTGCCAGCAGTACATCTAGCGGGGGGACAGATACGCAGTATTTT.

The V and J genes are TRBV5-1 and TRBJ2-5; unclear D gene. The V gene lost 1 base and the J gene lost 1 base, with 11 bases spanning the gap. The CDR3 sequence is 15 residues long. CDR1 and CDR2 (germline): SGHRS, YFSETQ. For the CDR3, the DNA is TGCGCCAGCAGCTTGAACGCCGCGGCCCAAGAGACCCAGTACTTC. It translates to CASSLNAAAQETQYF. Using reference TRBV5-1 and TRBJ2-5 for the parts outside the CDR3, the full variable domain is KAGVTQTPRYLIKTRGQQVTLSCSPISGHRSVSWYQQTPGQGLQFLFEYFSETQRNKGNFPGRFSGRQFSNSRSEMNVSTLELGDSALYLCASSLNAAAQETQYFGPGTRLLVL.

The CDR3 region has the DNA TGCGCCAGCAGCCAAGTAGTCAGCAGGGGGTACACCGGGGAGCTGTTTTTT. It translates to CASSQVVSRGYTGELFF. This sequence joins TRBV4-1 and TRBJ2-2; 7 nucleotides align to TRBD1. CDR1 and CDR2 (germline): MGHRA, YSYEKL. The CDR3 consists of 17 residues. With 1 base clipped from V and 3 bases from J, the junction kept 8 bases outside the gene matches.